The present entry profiles one T cell receptor (beta chain) with its context. Its antigen is currently unknown. V lost 3 bases and J lost 6; bases outside the gene matches: 7. The CDR3 is made up of 15 amino acids. Looked up from germline, CDR1 is SGHNT and CDR2 is YYREEE (reference sequence). After isolation, RNA underwent reverse transcription to generate cDNA as the sequencing template. The table came from immunoSEQ multiplex PCR; TCRdb's copy has only in-frame clones and leaves some out. The data contain around 210,000 clones, 64% of them singletons. Documented treatment: oral pan-JAK inhibitor, 5-10 mg twice daily. Cell sorting was applied to PBMCs, and CD4+ and CD8+ T cells were collected. This sample was included in a study of CD8+ T cells in alopecia areata. Overall study: For the treated group, dosing was oral tofacitinib at 5 to 10 mg twice daily.

Study-level results: Scalp repertoires also include resident alphabeta T cells from normal skin.

This receptor was identified in a human donor with alopecia areata. The input for sequencing was CD4+ T cells sorted from blood, taken at week 4, from a patient treated with tofacitinib. The chain carries TRBV5-4 and TRBJ2-5; TRBD2 matches at 11 bases. CDR3 DNA: TGTGCCAGCAGCTCATTAGCGGGGGGGCCGCAGACCCAGTACTTC. Residues: CASSSLAGGPQTQYF.